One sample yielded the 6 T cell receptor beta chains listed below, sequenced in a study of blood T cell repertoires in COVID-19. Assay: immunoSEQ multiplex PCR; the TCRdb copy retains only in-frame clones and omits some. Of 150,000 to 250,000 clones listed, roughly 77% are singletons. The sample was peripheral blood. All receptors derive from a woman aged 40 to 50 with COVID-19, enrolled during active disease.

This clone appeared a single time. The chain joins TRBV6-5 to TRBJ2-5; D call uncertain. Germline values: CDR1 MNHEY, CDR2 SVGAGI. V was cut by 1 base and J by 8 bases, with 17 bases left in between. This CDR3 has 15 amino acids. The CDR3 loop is CASSYFGGRETTQYF. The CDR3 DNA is TGTGCCAGCAGTTACTTCGGCGGCCGAGAAACTACCCAGTACTTC.

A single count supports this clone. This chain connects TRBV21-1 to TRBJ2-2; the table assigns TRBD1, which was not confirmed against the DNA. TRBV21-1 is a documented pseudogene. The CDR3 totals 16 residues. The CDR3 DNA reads TGTGCCAGCAGCAAACGGGGGACAGAAGGGGCCGGGGAGCTGTTTTTT. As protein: CASSKRGTEGAGELFF.

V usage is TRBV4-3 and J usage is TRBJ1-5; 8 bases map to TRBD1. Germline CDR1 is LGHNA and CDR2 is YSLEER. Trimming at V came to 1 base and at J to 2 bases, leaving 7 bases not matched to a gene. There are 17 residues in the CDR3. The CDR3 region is CASSQVYETGGNQPQHF. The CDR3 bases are TGCGCCAGCAGCCAAGTTTACGAGACAGGGGGCAATCAGCCCCAGCATTTT.

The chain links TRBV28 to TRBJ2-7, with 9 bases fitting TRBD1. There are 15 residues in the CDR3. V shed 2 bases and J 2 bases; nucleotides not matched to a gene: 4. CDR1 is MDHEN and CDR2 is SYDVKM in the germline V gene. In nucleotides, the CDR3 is TGTGCCAGCAGTTTACTCGGGACAGGGACCTACGAGCAGTACTTC. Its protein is CASSLLGTGTYEQYF.

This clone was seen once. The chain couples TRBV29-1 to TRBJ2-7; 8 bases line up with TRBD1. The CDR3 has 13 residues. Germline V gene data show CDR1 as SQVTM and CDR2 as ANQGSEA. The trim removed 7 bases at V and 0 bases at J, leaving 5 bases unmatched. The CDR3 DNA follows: TGCAGCGCCGGACAGGGAATCTCCTACGAGCAGTACTTC. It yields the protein CSAGQGISYEQYF.

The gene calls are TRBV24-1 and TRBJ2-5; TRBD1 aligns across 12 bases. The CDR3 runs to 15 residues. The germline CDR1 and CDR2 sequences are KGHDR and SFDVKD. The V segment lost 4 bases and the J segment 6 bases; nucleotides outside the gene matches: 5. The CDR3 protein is CATSEGQGAEKTQYF. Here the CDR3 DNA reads TGTGCCACCAGTGAGGGACAGGGGGCGGAAAAGACCCAGTACTTC.